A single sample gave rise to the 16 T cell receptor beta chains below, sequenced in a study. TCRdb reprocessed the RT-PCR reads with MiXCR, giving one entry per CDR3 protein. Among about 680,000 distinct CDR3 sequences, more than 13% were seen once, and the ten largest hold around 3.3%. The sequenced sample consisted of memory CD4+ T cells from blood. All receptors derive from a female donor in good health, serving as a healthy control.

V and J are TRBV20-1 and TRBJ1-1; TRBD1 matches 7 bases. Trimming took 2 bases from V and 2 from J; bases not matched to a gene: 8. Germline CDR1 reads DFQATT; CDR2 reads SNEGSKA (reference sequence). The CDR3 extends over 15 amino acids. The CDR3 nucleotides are TGCAGTGCTAGAATGCGGACAGGTTGCAACACTGAAGCTTTCTTT. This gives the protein CSARMRTGCNTEAFF.

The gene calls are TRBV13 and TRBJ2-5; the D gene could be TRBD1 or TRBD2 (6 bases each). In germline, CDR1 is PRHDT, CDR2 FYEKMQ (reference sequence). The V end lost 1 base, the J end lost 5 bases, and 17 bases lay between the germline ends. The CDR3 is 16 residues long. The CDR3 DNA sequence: TGTGCCAGCAGCTTAGACGGGGGCGCCCGTGGTGAGACCCAGTACTTC. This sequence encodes CASSLDGGARGETQYF.

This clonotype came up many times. The CDR3 loop is CAWTGSGNTIYF. CDR3 DNA sequence: TGTGCCTGGACAGGGTCTGGAAACACCATATATTTT. The chain has TRBV30 and TRBJ1-3; perhaps TRBD1 as D (5 bases). Trimming shortened V by 4 bases and J by 1 base, and 5 bases separated the two germline ends. Germline CDR1 GTSNPN, CDR2 SVGIG (reference sequence). There are 12 residues in the CDR3. Full variable domain (rest looked up from reference TRBV30 and TRBJ1-3): SQTIHQWPATLVQPVGSPLSLECTVEGTSNPNLYWYRQAAGRGLQLLFYSVGIGQISSEVPQNLSASRPQDRQFILSSKKLLLSDSGFYLCAWTGSGNTIYFGEGSWLTVV.

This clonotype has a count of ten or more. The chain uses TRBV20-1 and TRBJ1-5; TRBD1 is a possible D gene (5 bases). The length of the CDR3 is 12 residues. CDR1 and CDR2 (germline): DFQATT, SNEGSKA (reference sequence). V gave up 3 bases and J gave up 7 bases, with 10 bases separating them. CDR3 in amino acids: CSARYGAQPQHF. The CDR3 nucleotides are TGCAGTGCTAGGTACGGGGCCCAGCCCCAGCATTTT.

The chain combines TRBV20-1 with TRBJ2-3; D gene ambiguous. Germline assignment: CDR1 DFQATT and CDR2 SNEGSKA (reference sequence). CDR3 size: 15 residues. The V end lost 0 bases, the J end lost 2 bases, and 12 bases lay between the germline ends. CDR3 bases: TGCAGTGCTAGAGACGGCAGGAAATACACAGATACGCAGTATTTT. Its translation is CSARDGRKYTDTQYF.

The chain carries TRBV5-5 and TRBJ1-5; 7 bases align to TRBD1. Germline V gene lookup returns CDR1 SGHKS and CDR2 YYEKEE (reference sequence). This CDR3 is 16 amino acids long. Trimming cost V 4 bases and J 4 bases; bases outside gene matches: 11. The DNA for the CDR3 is TGTGCCAGCAGCCTACGGACAGGTTCAATGAATCAGCCCCAGCATTTT. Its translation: CASSLRTGSMNQPQHF.

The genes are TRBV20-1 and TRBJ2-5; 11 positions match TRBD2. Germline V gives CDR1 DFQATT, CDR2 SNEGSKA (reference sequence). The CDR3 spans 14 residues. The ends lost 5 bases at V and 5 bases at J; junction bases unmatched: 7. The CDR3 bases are TGCAGTGCTGGATTAGCGGGAGGGTCTGAGACCCAGTACTTC. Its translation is CSAGLAGGSETQYF.

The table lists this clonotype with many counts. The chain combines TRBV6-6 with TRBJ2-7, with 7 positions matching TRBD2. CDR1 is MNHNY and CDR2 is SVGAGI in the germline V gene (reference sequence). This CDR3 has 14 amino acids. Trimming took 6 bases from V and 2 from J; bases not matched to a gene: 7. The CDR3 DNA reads TGTGCCAGCAGACGACTAGCCGATACCTACGAGCAGTACTTC. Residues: CASRRLADTYEQYF.

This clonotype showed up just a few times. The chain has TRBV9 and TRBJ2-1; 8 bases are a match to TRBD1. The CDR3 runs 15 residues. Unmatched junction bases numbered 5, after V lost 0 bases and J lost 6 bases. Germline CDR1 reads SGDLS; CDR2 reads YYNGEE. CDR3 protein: CASSVEGTGSNEQFF. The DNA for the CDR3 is TGTGCCAGCAGCGTAGAGGGGACAGGAAGCAATGAGCAGTTCTTC.

CDR3 amino acids: CASSSLSLEQYF. The CDR3 coding sequence is TGTGCCAGCAGTTCCCTCTCTCTCGAGCAGTACTTC. The V and J genes are TRBV5-6 and TRBJ2-7, with D uncertain. V was shortened by 5 bases and J by 6 bases, with 12 bases between the two germline ends. Germline CDR1 SGHDT, CDR2 YYEEEE. The CDR3 loop spans 12 amino acids. The whole variable domain, remainder taken from reference TRBV5-6 and TRBJ2-7, is DAGVTQSPTHLIKTRGQQVTLRCSPKSGHDTVSWYQQALGQGPQFIFQYYEEEERQRGNFPDRFSGHQFPNYSSELNVNALLLGDSALYLCASSSLSLEQYFGPGTRLTVT.

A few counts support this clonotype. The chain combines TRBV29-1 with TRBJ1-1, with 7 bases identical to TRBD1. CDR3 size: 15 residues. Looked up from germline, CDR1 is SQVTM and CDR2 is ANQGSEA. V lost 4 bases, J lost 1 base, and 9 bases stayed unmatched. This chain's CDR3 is CSVGPTGAWNTEAFF. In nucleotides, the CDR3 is TGCAGCGTTGGCCCCACAGGGGCGTGGAACACTGAAGCTTTCTTT. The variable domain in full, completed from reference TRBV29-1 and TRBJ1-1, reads SAVISQKPSRDICQRGTSLTIQCQVDSQVTMMFWYRQQPGQSLTLIATANQGSEATYESGFVIDKFPISRPNLTFSTLTVSNMSPEDSSIYLCSVGPTGAWNTEAFFGQGTRLTVV.

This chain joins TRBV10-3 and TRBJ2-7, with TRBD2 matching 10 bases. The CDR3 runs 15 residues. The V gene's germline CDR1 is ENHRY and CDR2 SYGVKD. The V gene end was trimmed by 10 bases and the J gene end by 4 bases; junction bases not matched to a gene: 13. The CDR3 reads CATYRASGSEYEQYF. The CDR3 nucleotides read TGTGCCACCTACCGTGCTAGCGGGAGTGAGTACGAGCAGTACTTC.

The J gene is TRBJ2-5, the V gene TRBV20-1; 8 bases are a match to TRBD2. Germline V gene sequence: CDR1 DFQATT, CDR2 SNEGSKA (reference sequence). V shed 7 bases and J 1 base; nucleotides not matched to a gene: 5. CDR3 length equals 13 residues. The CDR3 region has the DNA TGCAGTGAAGGTAGCGGGACCCAAGAGACCCAGTACTTC. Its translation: CSEGSGTQETQYF.

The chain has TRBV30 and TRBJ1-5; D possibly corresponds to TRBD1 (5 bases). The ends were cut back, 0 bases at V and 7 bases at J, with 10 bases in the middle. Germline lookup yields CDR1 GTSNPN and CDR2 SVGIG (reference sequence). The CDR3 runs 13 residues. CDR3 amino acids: CAWSVRGGQPQHF. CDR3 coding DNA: TGTGCCTGGAGTGTGAGGGGCGGGCAGCCCCAGCATTTT.

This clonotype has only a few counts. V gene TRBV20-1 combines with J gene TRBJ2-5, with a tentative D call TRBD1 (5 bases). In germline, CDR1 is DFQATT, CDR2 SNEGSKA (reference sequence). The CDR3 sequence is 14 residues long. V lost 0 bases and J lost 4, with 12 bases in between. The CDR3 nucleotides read TGCAGTGCTAGAGATCGACAGTTAGGAGAGACCCAGTACTTC. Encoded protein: CSARDRQLGETQYF.

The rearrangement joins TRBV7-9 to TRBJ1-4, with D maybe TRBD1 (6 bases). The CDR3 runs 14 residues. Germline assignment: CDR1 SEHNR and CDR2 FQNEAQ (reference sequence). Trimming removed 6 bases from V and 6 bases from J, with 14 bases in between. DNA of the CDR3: TGTGCCAGCAGTCCTAAGGGGGTTGATGAAAAACTGTTTTTT. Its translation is CASSPKGVDEKLFF.